The clone carrying this T cell receptor beta chain was picked up a small number of times. What it binds is unknown. This entry is derived from a study of T cells after yellow fever vaccination. The V and J ends lost 6 bases and 2 bases respectively, with 11 bases between them. The V gene's germline CDR1 is SQVTM and CDR2 ANQGSEA. This CDR3 spans 13 amino acids. The authors made TCR cDNA by 5'RACE template switching, adding a universal primer site and UMIs. TCRdb reprocessed the 5' RACE reads with MiXCR, giving one entry per CDR3 protein. In the table there are a few hundred thousand distinct CDR3 sequences, 3% to 4.5% of which are singletons. Findings and caveats of the study: Detected again after the booster were most primary-vaccination clones, at about 96% CD4 and approximately 87% CD8. One caveat is that FACS-sorted repertoires could contain abundant clonotypes contaminating from the bulk population. Although the secondary response was weaker, it peaked faster, at day 5 versus 15.

The material was PBMCs, obtained on the day of the yellow fever booster vaccination. The clonotype comes from a young man who received the YFV17D yellow fever vaccine. V usage is TRBV29-1 and J usage is TRBJ1-5, with D hard to call. The CDR3 protein is CSVVADGNQPQHF. In DNA form, the CDR3 reads TGCAGCGTCGTCGCTGACGGCAATCAGCCCCAGCATTTT. The complete variable domain, with remaining parts taken from reference TRBV29-1 and TRBJ1-5, reads SAVISQKPSRDICQRGTSLTIQCQVDSQVTMMFWYRQQPGQSLTLIATANQGSEATYESGFVIDKFPISRPNLTFSTLTVSNMSPEDSSIYLCSVVADGNQPQHFGDGTRLSIL.